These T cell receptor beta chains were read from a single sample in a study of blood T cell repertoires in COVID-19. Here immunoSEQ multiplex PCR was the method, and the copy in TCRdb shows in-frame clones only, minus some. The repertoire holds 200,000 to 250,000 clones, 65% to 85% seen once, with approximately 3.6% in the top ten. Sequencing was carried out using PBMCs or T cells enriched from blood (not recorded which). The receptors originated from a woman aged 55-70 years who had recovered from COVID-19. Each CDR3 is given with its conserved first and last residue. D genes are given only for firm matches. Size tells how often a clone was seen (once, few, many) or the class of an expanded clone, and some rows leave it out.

TGCGCCAGCAGCCAAGATCTTGGCGCGGACTATGGCTACACCTTC,CASSQDLGADYGYTF,TRBV4-3,.,.,TRBJ1-2
TGTGCCAGCTCACCACCCGGACAGGGGACAACCGGGGAGCTGTTTTTT,CASSPPGQGTTGELFF,TRBV18,.,TRBD1,TRBJ2-2
TGCGCCAGCAGCCTCGGAGGGGACTCCTACAATGAGCAGTTCTTC,CASSLGGDSYNEQFF,TRBV4-1,.,.,TRBJ2-1
TGTGCCAGCAGCTTGGAAGCGTGGGGAGTAGCGGGAGTTGTGAAAGAGACCCAGTACTTC,CASSLEAWGVAGVVKETQYF,TRBV5-4,once,TRBD2,TRBJ2-5
TGTGCCAGCAGCGTTGGGGCGGGATCGAATGAAAAACTGTTTTTT,CASSVGAGSNEKLFF,TRBV9,many,.,TRBJ1-4
TGTGCCAGCAGCGTAGGTTCGACAGGGGGTTATGAAAAACTGTTTTTT,CASSVGSTGGYEKLFF,TRBV9,.,TRBD1,TRBJ1-4
TGTGCCAGCAGCTTAAATCGGAGGGTAGCGGGAGGTTACGAGCAGTACTTC,CASSLNRRVAGGYEQYF,TRBV13,.,TRBD2,TRBJ2-7
TGCGCCAGCAGCCCTCAAGTACAGGTTTCCCATGAGCAGTTCTTC,CASSPQVQVSHEQFF,TRBV4-1,.,.,TRBJ2-1
TGTGCCAGCAGCGCGGACAGGGATCCTTCACCCCTCCACTTT,CASSADRDPSPLHF,TRBV5-4,.,TRBD1,TRBJ1-6
TGTGCCAGCTCACCAATGGAGAGTACAGGACAGGGGTTCAATGAGCAGTTCTTC,CASSPMESTGQGFNEQFF,TRBV18,.,TRBD1,TRBJ2-1
TGTGCCAGCAGCCTACAGGGATACGACCAGCCCCAGCATTTT,CASSLQGYDQPQHF,TRBV5-4,.,.,TRBJ1-5
TGTGCCAGCAGCCCCAGGGTCGGGAATTCACCCCTCCACTTT,CASSPRVGNSPLHF,TRBV5-8,.,.,TRBJ1-6
TGTGCCAGCAGCCTACTAGCGGGGGGACAAGAGACCCAGTACTTC,CASSLLAGGQETQYF,TRBV5-6,.,TRBD2,TRBJ2-5
TGTGCCAGCAGCTTCCGACAGGGATCGGAAAAACTGTTTTTT,CASSFRQGSEKLFF,TRBV11-3,.,TRBD1,TRBJ1-4
TGCGCCAGCACCCAAGGAGGGACAGGGTCCTACAATGAGCAGTTCTTC,CASTQGGTGSYNEQFF,TRBV5-1,.,TRBD1,TRBJ2-1
TGTGCCAGCAGCTTAGTCGGGACATCTGGAAACACCATATATTTT,CASSLVGTSGNTIYF,TRBV7-2,.,.,TRBJ1-3
TGTGCCAGCTCACCCAACGGCGGGTTCTCTGGAAACACCATATATTTT,CASSPNGGFSGNTIYF,TRBV18,.,.,TRBJ1-3
TGTGCCAGCAGGGCGGGGGGCACAGATACGCAGTATTTT,CASRAGGTDTQYF,TRBV7-2,.,TRBD2,TRBJ2-3
TGCAGCGTTGTACCTGCTAGCGGGGGCTACGAGCAGTACTTC,CSVVPASGGYEQYF,TRBV29-1,few,TRBD2,TRBJ2-7
TGCGCCAGCAGCTTGCGGTCGGACAGAAACACCGGGGAGCTGTTTTTT,CASSLRSDRNTGELFF,TRBV5-1,.,.,TRBJ2-2
TGTGCCAGCAGCCCGGGGGGGGACAGTAATGAAAAACTGTTTTTT,CASSPGGDSNEKLFF,TRBV7-2,.,TRBD1,TRBJ1-4
TGTGCCAGCAGTCACGGACAGGGTGGGAGTCAGCCCCAGCATTTT,CASSHGQGGSQPQHF,TRBV6-6,once,TRBD1,TRBJ1-5
TGTGCCAGCAGCTTAAGAGGGGGCAGGGATGGAACTAATGAAAAACTGTTTTTT,CASSLRGGRDGTNEKLFF,TRBV11-2,.,TRBD1,TRBJ1-4
TGTGCCAGCAGTCGGACTAGCGGGGCGACCCAGTACTTC,CASSRTSGATQYF,TRBV6-5,.,TRBD2,TRBJ2-5
TGTGCCAGCAGCGTCAGGGACAGGAACACTGAAGCTTTCTTT,CASSVRDRNTEAFF,TRBV9,once,TRBD1,TRBJ1-1
TGTGCCAGCAGCCAAGCCGGGACAGGGCTCTCTTTCTTT,CASSQAGTGLSFF,TRBV11-3,.,TRBD1,TRBJ1-1
TGCAGCGTTGAAAGAGGAGTCTTCGGTGAGCAGTTCTTC,CSVERGVFGEQFF,TRBV29-1,once,.,TRBJ2-1
TGTGCCAGCAGCTCTCGACAGGGACGGTCACCCCTCCACTTT,CASSSRQGRSPLHF,TRBV5-6,.,TRBD1,TRBJ1-6
TGTGCCAGTAGTATGTTTAGCGGGAGACATGAGCAGTTCTTC,CASSMFSGRHEQFF,TRBV19,.,TRBD2,TRBJ2-1
TGTGCCAGTAGTACACAAGGGGCAACTAATGAAAAACTGTTTTTT,CASSTQGATNEKLFF,TRBV19,few,.,TRBJ1-4
TGTGCCAGTAGTCCTCAGGGTGACTATGGCTACACCTTC,CASSPQGDYGYTF,TRBV19,once,.,TRBJ1-2
TGTGCCAGAAGCTTGGGACAGGGGGATGGAAACACCATATATTTT,CARSLGQGDGNTIYF,TRBV5-3,.,TRBD1,TRBJ1-3
TGTGCCAGCAGCGTAGGACAGGGAAGACCCCAGTACTTC,CASSVGQGRPQYF,TRBV7-3,once,TRBD1,TRBJ2-5
TGTGCCAGCAGCATGAGGGGGTTTGGAACAGGCACCGGGGAGCTGTTTTTT,CASSMRGFGTGTGELFF,TRBV9,.,.,TRBJ2-2
TGTGCCAGCAGCCAAGGGACAGGGGGCACTGAAGCTTTCTTT,CASSQGTGGTEAFF,TRBV3-1/TRBV3-2,few,TRBD1,TRBJ1-1
TGTGCCAGCAGTTACGGGACAGAGGTAGTATTC,CASSYGTEVVF,TRBV6-2/TRBV6-3,.,TRBD1,TRBJ2-7
TGTGCCAGCAGGCCACCCTACTCCTTAACAGATACGCAGTATTTT,CASRPPYSLTDTQYF,TRBV25-1,.,.,TRBJ2-3
TGTGCCAGCAGCTTAGTTAACCCAGACGGGGAGCTGTTTTTT,CASSLVNPDGELFF,TRBV7-9,.,.,TRBJ2-2
TGTGCCAGCAGCTTTAACGGTGGCACTGAAGCTTTCTTT,CASSFNGGTEAFF,TRBV11-1,.,.,TRBJ1-1
TGTGCCAGCAGTTCCCGGACAGCCTATGGCTACACCTTC,CASSSRTAYGYTF,TRBV12-3/TRBV12-4,.,.,TRBJ1-2
TGCAGCGTGGCCGGGACAGAACGATGGGAAGGGGGCACTGAAGCTTTCTTT,CSVAGTERWEGGTEAFF,TRBV29-1,.,TRBD1,TRBJ1-1
TGTGCCATCAGCCAGGGGGGCAATGAGCAGTTCTTC,CAISQGGNEQFF,TRBV10-3,.,.,TRBJ2-1
TGTGCCAGCAGCACAGGGTCGGGCAATCAGCCCCAGCATTTT,CASSTGSGNQPQHF,TRBV27,few,.,TRBJ1-5
TGTGCCAGCAGCTTAGTCGGTCCTAGGGAGGTCCACGGGGAGCTGTTTTTT,CASSLVGPREVHGELFF,TRBV7-9,.,.,TRBJ2-2
TGCGCCAGCAGCCAAGTGATGACAGGGTATACTGAAGCTTTCTTT,CASSQVMTGYTEAFF,TRBV4-3,.,TRBD1,TRBJ1-1
TGTGCCAGCAGCCGCTACGTGGGACAGGGAGACCTGAACACTGAAGCTTTCTTT,CASSRYVGQGDLNTEAFF,TRBV14,once,TRBD1,TRBJ1-1
TGTGCCAGCTCATCGGAGGGCCCCAGCACAGATACGCAGTATTTT,CASSSEGPSTDTQYF,TRBV18,once,.,TRBJ2-3
TGTGCCAGCAGCCCCCTTGGACAGGGGGGCCGAGAGACCCAGTACTTC,CASSPLGQGGRETQYF,TRBV5-4,.,TRBD1,TRBJ2-5
TGCGCCAGCAGCTTGGAGAGGGTTGACGAAAAACTGTTTTTT,CASSLERVDEKLFF,TRBV5-1,.,.,TRBJ1-4